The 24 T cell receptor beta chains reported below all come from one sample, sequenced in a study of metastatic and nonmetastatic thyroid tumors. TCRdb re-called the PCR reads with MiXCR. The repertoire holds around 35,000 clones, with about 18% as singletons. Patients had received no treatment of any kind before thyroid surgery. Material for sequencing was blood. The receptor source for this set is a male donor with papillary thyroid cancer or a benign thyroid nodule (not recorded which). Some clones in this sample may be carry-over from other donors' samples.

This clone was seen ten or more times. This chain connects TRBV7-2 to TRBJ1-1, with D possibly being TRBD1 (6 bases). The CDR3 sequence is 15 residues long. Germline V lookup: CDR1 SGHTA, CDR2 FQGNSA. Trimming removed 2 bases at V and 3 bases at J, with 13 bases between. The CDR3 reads CASSLSRGAYTEAFF. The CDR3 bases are TGTGCCAGCAGCTTATCCCGGGGGGCGTACACTGAAGCTTTCTTT.

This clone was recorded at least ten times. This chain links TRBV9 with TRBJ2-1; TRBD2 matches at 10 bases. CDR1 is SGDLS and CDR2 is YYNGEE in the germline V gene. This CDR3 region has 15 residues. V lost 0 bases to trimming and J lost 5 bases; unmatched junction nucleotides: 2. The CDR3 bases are TGTGCCAGCAGCGTAGGGACTAGCGGCCACAATGAGCAGTTCTTC. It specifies CASSVGTSGHNEQFF.

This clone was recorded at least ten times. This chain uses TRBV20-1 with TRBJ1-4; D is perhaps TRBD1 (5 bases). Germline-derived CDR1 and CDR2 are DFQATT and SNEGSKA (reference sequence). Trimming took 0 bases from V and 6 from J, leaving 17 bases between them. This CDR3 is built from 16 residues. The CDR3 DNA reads TGCAGTGCTAGAGATCTGGGGGGGGACGATGATGAAAAACTGTTTTTT. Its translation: CSARDLGGDDDEKLFF.

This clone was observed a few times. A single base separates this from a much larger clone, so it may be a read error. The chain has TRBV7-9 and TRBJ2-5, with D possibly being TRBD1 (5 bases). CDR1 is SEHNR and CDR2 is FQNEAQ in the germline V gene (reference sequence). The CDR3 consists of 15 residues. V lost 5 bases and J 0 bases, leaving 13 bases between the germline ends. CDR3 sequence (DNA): TGTGCCAGCAGCCCCAAGGACATACACCAAGAGACCCAGTACTTC. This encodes CASSPKDIHQETQYF.

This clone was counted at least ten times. This chain's CDR3 is CASSPVEWVEQYF. CDR3 bases: TGTGCCAGCAGCCCAGTGGAGTGGGTCGAGCAGTACTTC. J is TRBJ2-7 and V is TRBV11-3; D is unresolved. Trimming removed 5 bases from V and 6 bases from J, with 14 bases in between. Germline V gene data show CDR1 as SGHNT and CDR2 as YENEEA. The CDR3 length is 13 residues.

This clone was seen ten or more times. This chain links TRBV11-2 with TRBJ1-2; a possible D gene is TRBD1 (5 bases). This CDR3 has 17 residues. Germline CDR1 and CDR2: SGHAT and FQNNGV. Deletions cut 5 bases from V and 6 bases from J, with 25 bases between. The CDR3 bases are TGTGCCAGCAGCATTCATGGGGCCAAAACATTGATTAATGGCTACACCTTC. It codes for CASSIHGAKTLINGYTF.

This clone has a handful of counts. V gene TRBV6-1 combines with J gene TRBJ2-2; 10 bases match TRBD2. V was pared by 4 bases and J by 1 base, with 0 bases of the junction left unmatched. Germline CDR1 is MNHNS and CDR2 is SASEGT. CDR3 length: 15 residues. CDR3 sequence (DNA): TGTGCCAGCAGTGGGACTAGCGGGAACACCGGGGAGCTGTTTTTT. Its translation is CASSGTSGNTGELFF.

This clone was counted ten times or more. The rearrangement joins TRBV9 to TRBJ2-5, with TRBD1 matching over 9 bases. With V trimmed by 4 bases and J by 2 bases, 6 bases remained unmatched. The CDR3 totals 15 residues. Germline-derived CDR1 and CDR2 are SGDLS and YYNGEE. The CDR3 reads CASSPRTGAQETQYF. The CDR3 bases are TGTGCCAGCAGCCCAAGGACAGGGGCTCAAGAGACCCAGTACTTC.

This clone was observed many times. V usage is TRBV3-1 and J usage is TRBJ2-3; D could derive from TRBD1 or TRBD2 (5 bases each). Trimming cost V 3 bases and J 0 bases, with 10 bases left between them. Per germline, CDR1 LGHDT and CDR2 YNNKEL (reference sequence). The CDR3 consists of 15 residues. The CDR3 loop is CASSQGPISTDTQYF. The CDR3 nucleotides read TGTGCCAGCAGCCAGGGACCTATTAGCACAGATACGCAGTATTTT.

CDR3 in DNA: TGTGCCAGTAGTATCGGAGGACTAGGTTCCGAGACCCAGTACTTC. Translating gives CASSIGGLGSETQYF. V and J are TRBV19 and TRBJ2-5; TRBD2 matches at 7 bases. Germline lookup yields CDR1 LNHDA and CDR2 SQIVND (reference sequence). The junction had 9 bases not matched to a gene; V was cut back by 3 bases and J by 5 bases. This CDR3 spans 15 amino acids. Based on the CDR3 plus reference TRBV19 and TRBJ2-5, the full variable domain is DGGITQSPKYLFRKEGQNVTLSCEQNLNHDAMYWYRQDPGQGLRLIYYSQIVNDFQKGDIAEGYSVSREKKESFPLTVTSAQKNPTAFYLCASSIGGLGSETQYFGPGTRLLVL.

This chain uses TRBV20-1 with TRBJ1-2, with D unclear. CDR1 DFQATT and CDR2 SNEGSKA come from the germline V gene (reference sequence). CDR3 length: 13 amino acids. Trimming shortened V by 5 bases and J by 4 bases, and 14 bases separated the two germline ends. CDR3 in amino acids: CSAAIASTYGYTF. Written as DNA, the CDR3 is TGCAGTGCTGCTATCGCAAGTACCTATGGCTACACCTTC.

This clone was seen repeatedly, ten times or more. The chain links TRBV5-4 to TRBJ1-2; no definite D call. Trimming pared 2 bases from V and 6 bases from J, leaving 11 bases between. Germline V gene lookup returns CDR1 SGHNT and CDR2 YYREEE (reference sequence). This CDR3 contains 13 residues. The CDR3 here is CASSLPGKDGYTF. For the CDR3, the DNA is TGTGCCAGCAGCTTACCGGGGAAAGATGGCTACACCTTC.

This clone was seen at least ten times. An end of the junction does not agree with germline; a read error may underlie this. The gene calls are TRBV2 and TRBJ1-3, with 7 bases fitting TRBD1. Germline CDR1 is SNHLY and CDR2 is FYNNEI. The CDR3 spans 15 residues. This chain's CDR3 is CAIIGGTSGGNTMYF. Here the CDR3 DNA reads TGTGCCATCATAGGGGGCACCTCGGGCGGAAACACCATGTATTTT.

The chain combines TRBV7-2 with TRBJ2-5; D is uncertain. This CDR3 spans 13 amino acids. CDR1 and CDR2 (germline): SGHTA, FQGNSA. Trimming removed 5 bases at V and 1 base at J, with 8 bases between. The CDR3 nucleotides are TGTGCCAGCAGCGCCGAGATCCAAGAGACCCAGTACTTC. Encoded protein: CASSAEIQETQYF.

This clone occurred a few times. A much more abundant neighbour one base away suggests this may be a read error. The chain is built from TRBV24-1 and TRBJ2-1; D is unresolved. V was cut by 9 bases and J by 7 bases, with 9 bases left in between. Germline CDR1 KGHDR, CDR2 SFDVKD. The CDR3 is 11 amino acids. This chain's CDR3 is CATVVENEQFF. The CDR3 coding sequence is TGTGCCACCGTGGTGGAGAATGAGCAGTTCTTC.

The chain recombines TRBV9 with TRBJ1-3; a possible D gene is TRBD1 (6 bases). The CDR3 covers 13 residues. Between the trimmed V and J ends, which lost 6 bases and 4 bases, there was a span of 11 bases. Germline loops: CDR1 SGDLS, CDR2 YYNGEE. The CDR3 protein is CASNPGAGNTIYF. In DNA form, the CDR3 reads TGTGCCAGCAACCCAGGGGCCGGAAACACCATATATTTT.

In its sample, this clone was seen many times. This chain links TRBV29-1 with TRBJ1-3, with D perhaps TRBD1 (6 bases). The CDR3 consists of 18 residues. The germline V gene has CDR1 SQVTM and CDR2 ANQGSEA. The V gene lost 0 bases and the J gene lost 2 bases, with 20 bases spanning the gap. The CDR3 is CSVEDWKDRLGPGNTIYF. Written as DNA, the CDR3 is TGCAGCGTTGAAGATTGGAAGGACAGACTAGGACCTGGAAACACCATATATTTT.

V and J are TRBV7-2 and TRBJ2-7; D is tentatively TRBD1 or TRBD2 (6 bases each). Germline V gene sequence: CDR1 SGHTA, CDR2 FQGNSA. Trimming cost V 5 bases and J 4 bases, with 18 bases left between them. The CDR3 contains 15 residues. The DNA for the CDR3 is TGTGCCAGCAGCCCCGCGGGTGGGGGGCAGTACGAGCAGTACTTC. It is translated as CASSPAGGGQYEQYF.

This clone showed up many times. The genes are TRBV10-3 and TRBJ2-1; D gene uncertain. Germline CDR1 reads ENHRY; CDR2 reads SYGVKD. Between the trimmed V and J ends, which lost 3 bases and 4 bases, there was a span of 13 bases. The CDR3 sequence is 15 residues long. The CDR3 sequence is CAISDQQNFYNEQFF. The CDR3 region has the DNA TGTGCCATCAGTGATCAACAGAATTTTTACAATGAGCAGTTCTTC.

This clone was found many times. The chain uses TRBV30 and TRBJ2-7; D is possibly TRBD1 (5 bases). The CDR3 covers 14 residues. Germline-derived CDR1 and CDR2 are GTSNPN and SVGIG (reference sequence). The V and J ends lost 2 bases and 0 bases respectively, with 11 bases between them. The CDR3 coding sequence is TGTGCCTGGAGTTATACCGACAGCTCCTACGAGCAGTACTTC. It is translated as CAWSYTDSSYEQYF.

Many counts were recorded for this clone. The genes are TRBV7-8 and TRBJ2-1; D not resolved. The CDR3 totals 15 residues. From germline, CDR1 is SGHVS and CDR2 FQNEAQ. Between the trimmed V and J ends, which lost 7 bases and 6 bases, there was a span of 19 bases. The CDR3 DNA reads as TGTGCCAGCACCGTTTTGACTGAATGGTTCAATGAGCAGTTCTTC. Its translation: CASTVLTEWFNEQFF.

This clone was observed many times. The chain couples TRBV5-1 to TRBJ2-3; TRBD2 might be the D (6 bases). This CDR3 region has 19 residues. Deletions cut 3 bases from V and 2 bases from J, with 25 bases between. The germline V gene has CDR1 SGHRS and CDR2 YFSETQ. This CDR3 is CASSWRDSILGRDTDTQYF. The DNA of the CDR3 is TGCGCCAGCAGCTGGAGGGACTCCATTTTGGGACGAGACACAGATACGCAGTATTTT.

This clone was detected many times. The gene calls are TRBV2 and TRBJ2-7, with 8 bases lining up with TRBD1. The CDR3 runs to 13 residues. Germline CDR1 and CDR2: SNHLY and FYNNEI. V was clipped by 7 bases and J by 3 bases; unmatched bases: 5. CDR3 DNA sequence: TGTGCCAGCACTGGACAGGGTAGCTACGAGCAGTACTTC. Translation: CASTGQGSYEQYF.

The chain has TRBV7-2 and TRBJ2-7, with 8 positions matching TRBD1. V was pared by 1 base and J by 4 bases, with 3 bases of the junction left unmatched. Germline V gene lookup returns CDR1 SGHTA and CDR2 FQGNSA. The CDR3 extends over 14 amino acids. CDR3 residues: CASSLGTGSYEQYF. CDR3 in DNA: TGTGCCAGCAGCTTAGGGACAGGGAGTTACGAGCAGTACTTC.